This T cell receptor (beta chain) emerged from a study of shared clonotypes between healthy human individuals. Overall study context: Donor ages ranged 18 to 49 years: a couple of women, a few men. General study results and limits: Rarefaction revealed incomplete sorted-subset sequencing despite large depth. The four-donor shared clonotypes exceeded non-shared clonotypes in generation probability, with non-shared ones scoring lower.

A word on this clone: Its antigen remains unknown. Other DNA sequences in this specimen translate into the identical CDR3.

Data came from immunoSEQ multiplex PCR; TCRdb stores just in-frame clones and leaves some out. The sample consists of nearly 2 million clones, just under 95% of them appearing once. In the naive CD8 group, cells lacked CD45RO and were positively selected for CCR7, so terminally differentiated effector memory CD45RA+ cells were left out. The receptor was isolated from a man aged 18 to 30 in good health. Sequenced: naive CD8+ T cells sorted from blood.

CDR3 protein: CASSWTGGDSPLHF. CDR3 nucleotides: TGTGCCAGCAGTTGGACAGGGGGCGACTCACCCCTCCACTTT. The genes are TRBV27 and TRBJ1-6; 11 bases match TRBD1. Germline V gene lookup returns CDR1 MNHEY and CDR2 SMNVEV (reference sequence). Unmatched junction bases numbered 3, after V lost 4 bases and J lost 10 bases. The CDR3 spans 14 residues.